What follows are 17 T cell receptor beta chains derived from one specimen sequenced in a study of shared clonotypes between healthy human individuals. Generated by immunoSEQ multiplex PCR, the TCRdb table keeps only in-frame clones and is missing some. In the table there are more than 500,000 clones, approximately 94% of which are singletons. The sample taken for sequencing was naive CD4+ T cells sorted from blood. Subset specified: CD45RA+ positively selected. Receptors were obtained from a woman aged 25 to 45 in good health.

The chain links TRBV5-1 to TRBJ2-7; D may be TRBD1 or TRBD2 (5 bases each). The CDR3 is made up of 14 amino acids. Germline V gives CDR1 SGHRS, CDR2 YFSETQ. V dropped 3 bases and J dropped 6 bases, with 16 bases sitting between them. CDR3 coding DNA: TGCGCCAGCAGCTCTCTGGGGACCTGGAGCGAGCAGTACTTC. Its translation: CASSSLGTWSEQYF.

The CDR3 loop is CASSNEGLAAYEQYF. DNA for the CDR3: TGCGCCAGCAGCAACGAAGGACTAGCGGCCTACGAGCAGTACTTC. The genes are TRBV5-1 and TRBJ2-7, with TRBD2 matching 10 bases. CDR1 and CDR2 from the germline V gene are SGHRS and YFSETQ. The length of the CDR3 is 15 residues. J lost 2 bases, V lost 4 bases, and 6 bases had no gene match.

This clone was detected only once. CDR3 nucleotides: TGCAGCGTTGCGGCCCGATTGAACACTGAAGCTTTCTTT. Its protein is CSVAARLNTEAFF. The chain carries TRBV29-1 and TRBJ1-1, with D unclear. Germline assignment: CDR1 SQVTM and CDR2 ANQGSEA. This CDR3 is 13 amino acids long. Trimming took 4 bases from V and 0 from J, leaving 9 bases between them.

This clone was found once. J is TRBJ2-2 and V is TRBV7-9; D possibly corresponds to TRBD2 (6 bases). V lost 2 bases and J 2 bases, leaving 9 bases between the germline ends. The CDR3 totals 15 residues. Per germline, CDR1 SEHNR and CDR2 FQNEAQ (reference sequence). The DNA for the CDR3 is TGTGCCAGCAGCTTACTAGCGACCAACACCGGGGAGCTGTTTTTT. Its protein is CASSLLATNTGELFF.

This sequence joins TRBV28 and TRBJ1-1; no reliable D call. Germline CDR1 is MDHEN and CDR2 is SYDVKM. CDR3 length: 14 residues. Trimming took off 2 bases at V and 1 base at J, with 8 bases between the two ends. CDR3 loop: CASSLEGKNTEAFF. DNA for the CDR3: TGTGCCAGCAGTTTAGAGGGAAAGAACACTGAAGCTTTCTTT.

This rearrangement joins TRBV13 to TRBJ1-4, with D hard to call. V lost 3 bases and J 8 bases, leaving 13 bases between the germline ends. The CDR3 spans 14 residues. CDR1 and CDR2 from the germline V gene are PRHDT and FYEKMQ (reference sequence). This CDR3 is CASSLRQVEEKLFF. The CDR3 nucleotides are TGTGCCAGCAGCTTGAGGCAGGTCGAAGAAAAACTGTTTTTT. Drawing the rest from reference TRBV13 and TRBJ1-4, the complete variable domain is AAGVIQSPRHLIKEKRETATLKCYPIPRHDTVYWYQQGPGQDPQFLISFYEKMQSDKGSIPDRFSAQQFSDYHSELNMSSLELGDSALYFCASSLRQVEEKLFFGSGTQLSVL.

The J gene is TRBJ1-1, the V gene TRBV7-9; D is unresolved. The CDR3 runs 11 residues. V dropped 6 bases and J dropped 3 bases, with 5 bases sitting between them. Germline V gives CDR1 SEHNR, CDR2 FQNEAQ (reference sequence). CDR3 nucleotide sequence: TGTGCCAGCAGTTTATACACTGAAGCTTTCTTT. It translates to CASSLYTEAFF.

The rearrangement joins TRBV5-1 to TRBJ1-6, with D maybe TRBD1 (5 bases). This CDR3 has 14 residues. V shed 7 bases and J shed 6 bases, with 14 bases lying between them. The germline CDR1 and CDR2 sequences are SGHRS and YFSETQ. DNA of the CDR3: TGCGCCAGCCGAAACCAGGGAAGTAATTCACCCCTCCACTTT. It encodes CASRNQGSNSPLHF. Using reference TRBV5-1 and TRBJ1-6 for the parts outside the CDR3, the full variable domain is KAGVTQTPRYLIKTRGQQVTLSCSPISGHRSVSWYQQTPGQGLQFLFEYFSETQRNKGNFPGRFSGRQFSNSRSEMNVSTLELGDSALYLCASRNQGSNSPLHFGNGTRLTVT.

Points on this clone: In the same sample, other DNA sequences code for this CDR3. The chain joins TRBV7-9 to TRBJ2-2, with D unclear. CDR1 is SEHNR, CDR2 FQNEAQ, per germline (reference sequence). The CDR3 totals 12 residues. V was clipped by 4 bases and J by 3 bases, with 3 bases between them. CDR3 protein: CASSSYTGELFF. CDR3 sequence (DNA): TGTGCCAGCAGCTCTTACACCGGGGAGCTGTTTTTT.

This clone was detected only once. V and J are TRBV30 and TRBJ1-5, with D maybe TRBD1 (6 bases). V was trimmed by 2 bases and J by 4 bases, leaving 15 bases between them. CDR3 length: 15 residues. Germline V gene lookup returns CDR1 GTSNPN and CDR2 SVGIG (reference sequence). CDR3 loop: CAWSIQGGGNQPQHF. Written as DNA, the CDR3 is TGTGCCTGGAGTATACAGGGCGGGGGAAATCAGCCCCAGCATTTT.

The chain recombines TRBV6-1 with TRBJ1-5, with TRBD1 identical over 7 bases. J gave up 5 bases and V 3 bases, and 7 bases lay outside the gene matches. Germline CDR1 is MNHNS and CDR2 is SASEGT. This CDR3 spans 15 amino acids. The CDR3 nucleotides are TGTGCCAGCAGTGAGGTGACAGGGCCTCATCAGCCCCAGCATTTT. This gives the protein CASSEVTGPHQPQHF.

Remarks on this clone: Other nucleotide sequences from this sample produce the same CDR3. The genes are TRBV28 and TRBJ1-3; D is uncertain. Germline values: CDR1 MDHEN, CDR2 SYDVKM. Deletions cut 2 bases from V and 2 bases from J, with 7 bases between. The CDR3 has 14 amino acids. The CDR3 sequence is CASSLGLTGNTIYF. The CDR3, as DNA: TGTGCCAGCAGTTTAGGGTTGACTGGAAACACCATATATTTT. The full variable domain, with the rest looked up from reference TRBV28 and TRBJ1-3, is DVKVTQSSRYLVKRTGEKVFLECVQDMDHENMFWYRQDPGLGLRLIYFSYDVKMKEKGDIPEGYSVSREKKERFSLILESASTNQTSMYLCASSLGLTGNTIYFGEGSWLTVV.

This chain uses TRBV27 with TRBJ2-3; no clear D. CDR3 size: 15 residues. V dropped 2 bases and J dropped 2 bases, with 11 bases sitting between them. Germline assignment: CDR1 MNHEY and CDR2 SMNVEV (reference sequence). DNA for the CDR3: TGTGCCAGCAGTTTAACGCGGCAATACACAGATACGCAGTATTTT. Residues: CASSLTRQYTDTQYF.

This chain connects TRBV28 to TRBJ2-3; D uncertain. CDR1 MDHEN and CDR2 SYDVKM come from the germline V gene. There are 12 residues in the CDR3. V gave up 8 bases and J gave up 0 bases, with 6 bases separating them. Written as DNA, the CDR3 is TGTGCCAGCCAATCCAGCACAGATACGCAGTATTTT. Translated: CASQSSTDTQYF. Supplemented by reference TRBV28 and TRBJ2-3, the full variable domain reads DVKVTQSSRYLVKRTGEKVFLECVQDMDHENMFWYRQDPGLGLRLIYFSYDVKMKEKGDIPEGYSVSREKKERFSLILESASTNQTSMYLCASQSSTDTQYFGPGTRLTVL.

The chain employs TRBV6-1 and TRBJ2-5; no definite D call. This CDR3 has 13 residues. Trimming left V 1 base short and J 4 bases short, with 7 bases between. Germline V gene data show CDR1 as MNHNS and CDR2 as SASEGT. DNA of the CDR3: TGTGCCAGCAGTGAAGTGGGGTTAGAGACCCAGTACTTC. It codes for CASSEVGLETQYF.

The chain recombines TRBV4-1 with TRBJ2-2; TRBD1 is a possible D gene (6 bases). The CDR3 is 15 residues long. Trimming left V 1 base short and J 3 bases short, with 9 bases between. Germline CDR1 and CDR2: MGHRA and YSYEKL. CDR3 protein: CASSQVPGDTGELFF. CDR3 nucleotide sequence: TGCGCCAGCAGCCAAGTTCCAGGGGACACCGGGGAGCTGTTTTTT.

The chain recombines TRBV4-1 with TRBJ2-1; a possible D gene is TRBD2 (5 bases). V was pared by 1 base and J by 6 bases, with 13 bases between. CDR3 length: 15 residues. CDR1 MGHRA and CDR2 YSYEKL come from the germline V gene. The CDR3 reads CASSQATSRFNEQFF. CDR3 in DNA: TGCGCCAGCAGCCAAGCTACTAGTAGGTTCAATGAGCAGTTCTTC.